Listed here are 4 T cell receptor beta chains from one sample, sequenced in a study of Graves' ophthalmopathy and Graves' hyperthyroidism. RNA served as the template for amplifying TCR beta CDR3 regions. First-round RT-PCR used HTBI primers; second-round multiplex PCR followed. Using its own MiXCR run on the multiplex PCR reads, TCRdb lists one record per CDR3 protein. The data contain 350,000 to 400,000 distinct CDR3 sequences, around 20% of them singletons. The sequencing input was peripheral blood. These TCRs come from a woman younger than 35 with Graves' ophthalmopathy.

This clonotype has at least ten counts. The CDR3 loop reads CASSLDGMRATGELFF. Here the CDR3 DNA reads TGCGCCAGCAGCTTGGATGGGATGAGGGCCACCGGGGAGCTGTTTTTT. The J gene is TRBJ2-2, the V gene TRBV5-1, with D perhaps matching TRBD2 (5 bases). Germline CDR1 is SGHRS and CDR2 is YFSETQ. CDR3 length: 16 residues. Deletions cut 0 bases from V and 4 bases from J, with 13 bases between.

Many counts were recorded for this clonotype. V usage is TRBV7-2 and J usage is TRBJ2-7; 10 bases agree with TRBD1. The CDR3 has 14 residues. J lost 5 bases, V lost 6 bases, and 7 bases had no gene match. CDR1 and CDR2 (germline): SGHTA, FQGNSA. The DNA of the CDR3 is TGTGCCAGCAGATTGACAGGGGGCCGGAACGAGCAGTACTTC. Residues: CASRLTGGRNEQYF.

At least ten counts were recorded for this clonotype. The V call is TRBV27, the J call TRBJ1-1; D ambiguous. V was trimmed by 3 bases and J by 1 base, leaving 9 bases between them. This CDR3 comprises 14 residues. Per the germline V gene, CDR1 is MNHEY and CDR2 is SMNVEV (reference sequence). The CDR3: CASSFGRSNTEAFF. The CDR3 DNA sequence: TGTGCCAGCAGTTTTGGCAGATCGAACACTGAAGCTTTCTTT.

This clonotype was observed many times. This chain joins TRBV5-8 and TRBJ2-2, with a tentative D call TRBD1 (5 bases). This CDR3 comprises 15 residues. The ends were cut back, 3 bases at V and 0 bases at J, with 9 bases in the middle. Germline CDR1 is SGHTS and CDR2 is YDEGEE. The CDR3 DNA is TGTGCCAGCAGCTCCAGGGTCACGAACACCGGGGAGCTGTTTTTT. This codes for CASSSRVTNTGELFF.